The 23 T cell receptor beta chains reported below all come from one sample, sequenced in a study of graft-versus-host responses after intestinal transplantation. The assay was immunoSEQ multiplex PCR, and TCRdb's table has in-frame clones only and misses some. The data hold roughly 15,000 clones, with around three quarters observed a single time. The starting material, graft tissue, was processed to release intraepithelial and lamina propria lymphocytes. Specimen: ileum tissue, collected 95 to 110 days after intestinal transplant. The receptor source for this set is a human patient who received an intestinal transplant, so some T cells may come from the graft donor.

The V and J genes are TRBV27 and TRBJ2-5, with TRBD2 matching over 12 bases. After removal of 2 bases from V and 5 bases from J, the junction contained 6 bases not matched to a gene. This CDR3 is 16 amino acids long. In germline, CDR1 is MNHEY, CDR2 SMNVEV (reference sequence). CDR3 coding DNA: TGTGCCAGCAGTTTAGGGCTAGCGGGAGGGCCGGAGACCCAGTACTTC. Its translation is CASSLGLAGGPETQYF.

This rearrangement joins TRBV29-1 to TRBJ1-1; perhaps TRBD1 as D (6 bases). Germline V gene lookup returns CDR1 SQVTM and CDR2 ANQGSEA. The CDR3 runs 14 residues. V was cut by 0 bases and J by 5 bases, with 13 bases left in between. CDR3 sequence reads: CSVEDPGRGTEAFF. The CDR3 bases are TGCAGCGTTGAAGACCCCGGTAGGGGGACTGAAGCTTTCTTT.

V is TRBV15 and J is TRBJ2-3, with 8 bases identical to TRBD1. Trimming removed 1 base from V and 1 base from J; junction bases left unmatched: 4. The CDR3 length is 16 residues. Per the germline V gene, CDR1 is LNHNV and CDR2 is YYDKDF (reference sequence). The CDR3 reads CATSRVPGQGTDTQYF. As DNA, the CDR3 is TGTGCCACCAGCAGAGTCCCGGGACAGGGCACAGATACGCAGTATTTT. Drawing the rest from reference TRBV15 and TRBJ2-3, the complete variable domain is DAMVIQNPRYQVTQFGKPVTLSCSQTLNHNVMYWYQQKSSQAPKLLFHYYDKDFNNEADTPDNFQSRRPNTSFCFLDIRSPGLGDTAMYLCATSRVPGQGTDTQYFGPGTRLTVL.

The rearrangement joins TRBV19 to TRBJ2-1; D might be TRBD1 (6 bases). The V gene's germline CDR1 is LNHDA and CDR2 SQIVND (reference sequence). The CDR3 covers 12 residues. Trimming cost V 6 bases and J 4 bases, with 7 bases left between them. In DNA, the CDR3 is TGTGCCAGTAGAACAGGGTACAATGAGCAGTTCTTC. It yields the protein CASRTGYNEQFF. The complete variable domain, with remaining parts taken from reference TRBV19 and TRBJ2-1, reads DGGITQSPKYLFRKEGQNVTLSCEQNLNHDAMYWYRQDPGQGLRLIYYSQIVNDFQKGDIAEGYSVSREKKESFPLTVTSAQKNPTAFYLCASRTGYNEQFFGPGTRLTVL.

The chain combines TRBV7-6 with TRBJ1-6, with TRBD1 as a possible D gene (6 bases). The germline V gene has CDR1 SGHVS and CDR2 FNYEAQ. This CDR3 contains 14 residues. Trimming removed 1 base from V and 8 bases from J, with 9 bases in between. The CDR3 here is CASSLVGGHSPLHF. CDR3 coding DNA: TGTGCCAGCAGCTTAGTCGGGGGCCATTCACCCCTCCACTTT.

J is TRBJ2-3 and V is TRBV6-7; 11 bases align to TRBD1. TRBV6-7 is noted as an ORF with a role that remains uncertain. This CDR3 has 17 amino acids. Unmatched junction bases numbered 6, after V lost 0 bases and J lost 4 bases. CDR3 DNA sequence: TGTGCCAGCAGTTACTCGGCCGGGACAGGGGGATCAGATACGCAGTATTTT. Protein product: CASSYSAGTGGSDTQYF.

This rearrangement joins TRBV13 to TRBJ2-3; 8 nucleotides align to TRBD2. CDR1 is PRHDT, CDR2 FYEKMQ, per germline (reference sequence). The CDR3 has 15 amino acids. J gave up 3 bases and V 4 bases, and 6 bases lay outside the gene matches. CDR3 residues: CASSSRRGETDTQYF. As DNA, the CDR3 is TGTGCCAGCAGCTCCCGGCGGGGGGAGACAGATACGCAGTATTTT. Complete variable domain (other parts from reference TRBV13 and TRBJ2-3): AAGVIQSPRHLIKEKRETATLKCYPIPRHDTVYWYQQGPGQDPQFLISFYEKMQSDKGSIPDRFSAQQFSDYHSELNMSSLELGDSALYFCASSSRRGETDTQYFGPGTRLTVL.

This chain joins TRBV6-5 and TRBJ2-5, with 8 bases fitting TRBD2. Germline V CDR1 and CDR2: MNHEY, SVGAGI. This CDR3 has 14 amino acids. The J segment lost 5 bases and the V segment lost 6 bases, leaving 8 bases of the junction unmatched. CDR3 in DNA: TGTGCCAGCAGCGTAGAAGCGGGAGATGAGACCCAGTACTTC. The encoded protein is CASSVEAGDETQYF.

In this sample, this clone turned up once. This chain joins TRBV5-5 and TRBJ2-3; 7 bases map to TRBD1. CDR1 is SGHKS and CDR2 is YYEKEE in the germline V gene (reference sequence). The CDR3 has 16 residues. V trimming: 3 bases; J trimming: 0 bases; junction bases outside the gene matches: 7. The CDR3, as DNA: TGTGCCAGCAGCTCGAACAGGGGAACAAGCACAGATACGCAGTATTTT. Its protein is CASSSNRGTSTDTQYF.

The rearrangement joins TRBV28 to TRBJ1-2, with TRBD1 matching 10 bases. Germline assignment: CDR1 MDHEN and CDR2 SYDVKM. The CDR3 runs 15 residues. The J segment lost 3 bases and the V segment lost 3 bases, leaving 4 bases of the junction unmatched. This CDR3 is CASSFSGQGYYGYTF. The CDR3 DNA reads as TGTGCCAGCAGTTTCTCGGGACAGGGGTACTATGGCTACACCTTC.

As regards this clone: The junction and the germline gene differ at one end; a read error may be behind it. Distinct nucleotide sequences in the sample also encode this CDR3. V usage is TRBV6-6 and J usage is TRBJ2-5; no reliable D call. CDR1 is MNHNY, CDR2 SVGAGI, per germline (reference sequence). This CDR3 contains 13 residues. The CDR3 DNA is TGCGCCAGCAGTTACTCTCATCAAGAGACCCAGTACTTC. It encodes CASSYSHQETQYF.

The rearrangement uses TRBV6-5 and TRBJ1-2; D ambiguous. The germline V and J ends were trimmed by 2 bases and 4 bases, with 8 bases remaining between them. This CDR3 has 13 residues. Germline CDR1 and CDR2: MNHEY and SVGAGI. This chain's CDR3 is CASSYEGSYGYTF. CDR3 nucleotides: TGTGCCAGCAGTTACGAAGGGTCCTATGGCTACACCTTC.

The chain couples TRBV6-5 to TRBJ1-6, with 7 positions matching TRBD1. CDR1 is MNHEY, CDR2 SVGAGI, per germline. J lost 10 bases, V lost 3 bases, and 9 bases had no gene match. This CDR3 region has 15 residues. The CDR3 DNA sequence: TGTGCCAGCAGTTATTTGGCAGGGGGGGAATCACCCCTCCACTTT. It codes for CASSYLAGGESPLHF.

The CDR3 DNA reads as TGTGCCAGCAGCAAAGCGAAGGGGACAGGGGGAAAAGAGACCCAGTACTTC. Residues: CASSKAKGTGGKETQYF. This sequence joins TRBV21-1 and TRBJ2-5; the DNA was not compared with TRBD1, the D call given in the table. TRBV21-1 is a pseudogene locus. The CDR3 spans 17 residues.

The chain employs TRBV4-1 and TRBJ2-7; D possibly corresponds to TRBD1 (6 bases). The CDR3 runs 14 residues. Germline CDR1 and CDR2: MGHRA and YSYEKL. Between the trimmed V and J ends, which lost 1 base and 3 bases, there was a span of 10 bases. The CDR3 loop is CASSQGLGGYEQYF. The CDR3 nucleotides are TGCGCCAGCAGCCAAGGTTTAGGGGGCTACGAGCAGTACTTC.

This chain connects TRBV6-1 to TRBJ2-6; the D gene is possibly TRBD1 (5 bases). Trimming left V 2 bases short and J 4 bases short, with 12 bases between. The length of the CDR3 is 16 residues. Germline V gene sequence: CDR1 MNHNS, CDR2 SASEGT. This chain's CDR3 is CASSETPTAGANVLTF. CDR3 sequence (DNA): TGTGCCAGCAGTGAAACCCCGACAGCCGGGGCCAACGTCCTGACTTTC.

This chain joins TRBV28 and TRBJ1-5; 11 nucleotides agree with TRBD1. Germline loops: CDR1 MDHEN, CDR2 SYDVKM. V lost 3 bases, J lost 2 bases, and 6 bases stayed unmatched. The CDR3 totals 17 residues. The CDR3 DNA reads TGTGCCAGCAGTTTGGCTCAGGGACAGGGGGGCAATCAGCCCCAGCATTTT. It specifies CASSLAQGQGGNQPQHF.

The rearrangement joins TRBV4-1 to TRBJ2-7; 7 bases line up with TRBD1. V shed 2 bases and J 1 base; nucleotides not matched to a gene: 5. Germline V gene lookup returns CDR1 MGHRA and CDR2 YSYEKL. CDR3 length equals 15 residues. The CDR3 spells CASSQPGTESYEQYF. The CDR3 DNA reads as TGCGCCAGCAGCCAACCCGGGACAGAGTCCTACGAGCAGTACTTC.

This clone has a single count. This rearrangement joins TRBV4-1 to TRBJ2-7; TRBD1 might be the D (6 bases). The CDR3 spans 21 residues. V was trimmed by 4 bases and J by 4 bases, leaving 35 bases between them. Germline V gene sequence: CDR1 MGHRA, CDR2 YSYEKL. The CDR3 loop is CASSPLRPPFGTGWDGYEQYF. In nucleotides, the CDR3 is TGCGCCAGCAGCCCGCTTCGGCCCCCATTCGGCACAGGGTGGGATGGTTACGAGCAGTACTTC.

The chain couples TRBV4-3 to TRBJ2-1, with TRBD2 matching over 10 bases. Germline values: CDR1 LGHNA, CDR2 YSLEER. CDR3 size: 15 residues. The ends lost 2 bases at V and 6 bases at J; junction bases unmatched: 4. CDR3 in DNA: TGCGCCAGCAGCCAACTAGCGGGAGAAGGCAATGAGCAGTTCTTC. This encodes CASSQLAGEGNEQFF.

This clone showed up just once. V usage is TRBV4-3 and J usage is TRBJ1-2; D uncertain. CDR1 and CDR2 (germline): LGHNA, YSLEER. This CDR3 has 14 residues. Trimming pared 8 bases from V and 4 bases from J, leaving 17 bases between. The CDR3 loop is CASGPGPGGYGYTF. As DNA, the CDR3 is TGCGCCAGCGGCCCAGGCCCGGGAGGCTATGGCTACACCTTC.

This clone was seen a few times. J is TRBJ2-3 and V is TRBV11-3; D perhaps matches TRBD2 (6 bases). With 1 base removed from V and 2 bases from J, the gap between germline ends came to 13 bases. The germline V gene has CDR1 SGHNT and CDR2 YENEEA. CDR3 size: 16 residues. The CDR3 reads CASSLGHRDFTDTQYF. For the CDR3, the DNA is TGTGCCAGCAGCTTAGGCCACCGGGACTTCACAGATACGCAGTATTTT.

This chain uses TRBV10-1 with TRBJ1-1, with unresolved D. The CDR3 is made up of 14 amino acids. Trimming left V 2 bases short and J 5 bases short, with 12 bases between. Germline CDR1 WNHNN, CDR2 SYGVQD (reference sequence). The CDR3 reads CASSEARVLTEAFF. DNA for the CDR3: TGCGCCAGCAGTGAGGCCCGCGTTTTGACTGAAGCTTTCTTT.